The 25 T cell receptor beta chains in this list originate from one sample, sequenced in a study of regulatory T cells in long-lasting Graves disease. Sequencing libraries for TCR beta were prepared with iRepertoire HTBI primers and Arm-PCR of CDR3 regions. Each CDR3 protein gets one entry after TCRdb re-called the multiplex PCR reads with MiXCR. The table records over 450,000 distinct CDR3 sequences, about 22% of them present only once. Specified time point: persistent/refractory GD, antithyroid drugs over 5 years with positive TRAb. PBMC-extracted RNA yielded the TCR library. Specimen: peripheral blood mononuclear cells (PBMCs), collected when the disease was refractory, from a patient treated with antithyroid drugs. These receptor sequences come from a female donor with Graves disease.

This clonotype has ten or more counts. The J gene is TRBJ1-1, the V gene TRBV11-2, with D maybe TRBD1 (6 bases). This CDR3 is 14 amino acids long. CDR1 and CDR2 (germline): SGHAT, FQNNGV. Trimming removed 2 bases at V and 1 base at J, with 8 bases between. CDR3 sequence reads: CASSLTGKNTEAFF. In DNA, the CDR3 is TGTGCCAGCAGCTTAACAGGGAAGAACACTGAAGCTTTCTTT.

This clonotype appeared many times. This sequence joins TRBV15 and TRBJ2-5; D might be TRBD2 (5 bases). CDR3 length: 19 residues. V lost 0 bases and J lost 7, with 27 bases in between. CDR1 is LNHNV and CDR2 is YYDKDF in the germline V gene (reference sequence). The CDR3 DNA follows: TGTGCCACCAGCAGAGAGGGGTTATTTTGGAGCTTGGATCGGGGGACCCAGTACTTC. This gives the protein CATSREGLFWSLDRGTQYF.

This clonotype was counted at least ten times. The V gene is TRBV11-2, the J gene TRBJ2-5, with TRBD2 identical over 9 bases. Germline loops: CDR1 SGHAT, CDR2 FQNNGV. CDR3 length equals 16 residues. V was clipped by 5 bases and J by 5 bases; unmatched bases: 12. CDR3: CASSPGLANKFETQYF. The CDR3, as DNA: TGTGCCAGCAGCCCGGGACTAGCCAACAAATTCGAGACCCAGTACTTC.

There are a few counts of this clonotype. This may stem from a read error, because a much larger clone lies one nucleotide away. This chain connects TRBV28 to TRBJ2-7; TRBD2 is a possible D gene (7 bases). The length of the CDR3 is 16 residues. From germline, CDR1 is MDHEN and CDR2 SYDVKM. CDR3: CANSSTALGGGYEQYF. The CDR3 region has the DNA TGTGCCAACAGTTCCACCGCCTTGGGAGGGGGGTACGAGCAGTACTTC.

This chain uses TRBV28 with TRBJ1-1; perhaps TRBD1 as D (5 bases). The V and J ends lost 8 bases and 1 base respectively, with 11 bases between them. CDR3 length: 13 amino acids. Germline assignment: CDR1 MDHEN and CDR2 SYDVKM. Here the CDR3 DNA reads TGTGCCAGCTTCGGACACCAGAACACTGAAGCTTTCTTT. The encoded protein is CASFGHQNTEAFF.

With respect to this clonotype: This may be a read error, as it is one base from a much larger clone. The chain's CDR3 is CSARDFGLGREKLFF. Here the CDR3 DNA reads TGCAGTGCTAGAGATTTCGGGCTGGGAAGGGAAAAACTGTTTTTT. The chain combines TRBV20-1 with TRBJ1-4, with D hard to call. The germline gives CDR1 DFQATT, CDR2 SNEGSKA (reference sequence). V was clipped by 0 bases and J by 8 bases, with 16 bases between them. The CDR3 totals 15 residues.

This clonotype came up a few times. The chain combines TRBV27 with TRBJ1-2; 9 nucleotides align to TRBD1. Trimming took 1 base from V and 4 from J; bases not matched to a gene: 10. The CDR3 contains 17 residues. The germline V gene has CDR1 MNHEY and CDR2 SMNVEV (reference sequence). The CDR3 DNA reads as TGTGCCAGCAGTTTATATGCCCCCACAGGGGGCGCCTATGGCTACACCTTC. Its translation: CASSLYAPTGGAYGYTF.

This clonotype was counted only a few times. The chain links TRBV7-3 to TRBJ2-2; D perhaps matches TRBD2 (6 bases). V was clipped by 3 bases and J by 1 base, with 12 bases between them. Germline-derived CDR1 and CDR2 are SGHTA and FQGTGA. The CDR3 contains 16 residues. This CDR3 is CASSLDGGMNTGELFF. In DNA, the CDR3 is TGTGCCAGCAGCTTGGACGGCGGGATGAACACCGGGGAGCTGTTTTTT.

This clonotype came up many times. The chain combines TRBV9 with TRBJ2-5; 11 bases align to TRBD2. Germline CDR1 is SGDLS and CDR2 is YYNGEE. The CDR3 runs 17 residues. Losses at the gene ends were 4 bases for V and 2 bases for J; bases not matched to a gene: 10. The DNA for the CDR3 is TGTGCCAGCAGCTACTCGACTAGCGGGGAAATACAAGAGACCCAGTACTTC. Its protein product is CASSYSTSGEIQETQYF.

This clonotype was counted only a few times. The chain links TRBV30 to TRBJ2-5; no reliable D call. V lost 1 base and J lost 5, with 14 bases in between. The germline gives CDR1 GTSNPN, CDR2 SVGIG (reference sequence). CDR3 length equals 14 residues. The CDR3 loop is CAWSGTPRSETQYF. DNA of the CDR3: TGTGCCTGGAGTGGAACACCCCGTAGTGAGACCCAGTACTTC.

This chain links TRBV5-5 with TRBJ1-4, with unresolved D. Trimming shortened V by 1 base and J by 5 bases, and 6 bases separated the two germline ends. The CDR3 extends over 13 amino acids. Germline CDR1 SGHKS, CDR2 YYEKEE (reference sequence). The CDR3 DNA sequence: TGTGCCAGCAGCTTGCCGGAGAATGAAAAACTGTTTTTT. It specifies CASSLPENEKLFF.

This clonotype showed up just a few times. The chain joins TRBV20-1 to TRBJ2-5; D may match TRBD1 or TRBD2 (6 bases each). V lost 6 bases and J lost 4, with 15 bases in between. Germline CDR1 is DFQATT and CDR2 is SNEGSKA (reference sequence). The CDR3 covers 13 residues. The CDR3 loop reads CSASGADGETQYF. In DNA form, the CDR3 reads TGCAGTGCCTCGGGGGCGGACGGAGAGACCCAGTACTTC.

CDR3: CASSLWEGLNEQYF. In DNA form, the CDR3 reads TGTGCCAGCAGCTTGTGGGAGGGCCTAAACGAGCAGTACTTC. The chain carries TRBV7-9 and TRBJ2-7; TRBD2 matches at 7 bases. In germline, CDR1 is SEHNR, CDR2 FQNEAQ (reference sequence). This CDR3 contains 14 residues. The junction had 7 bases not matched to a gene; V was cut back by 3 bases and J by 5 bases.

This clonotype appeared many times. The chain uses TRBV6-2 or TRBV6-3 and TRBJ2-5, with no clear D. The CDR3 is made up of 11 amino acids. Germline assignment: CDR1 MNHEY and CDR2 SVGEGT. Trimming took off 1 base at V and 5 bases at J, with 2 bases between the two ends. CDR3 amino acids: CASSYFETQYF. CDR3 nucleotides: TGTGCCAGCAGTTACTTTGAGACCCAGTACTTC.

The J gene is TRBJ2-3, the V gene TRBV20-1, with D possibly being TRBD1 (5 bases). CDR3 length equals 14 residues. Germline CDR1 DFQATT, CDR2 SNEGSKA (reference sequence). V lost 1 base to trimming and J lost 3 bases, with 11 bases between them. The DNA of the CDR3 is TGCAGTGCTAGAGTACCAGGGATGACAGATACGCAGTATTTT. Encoded protein: CSARVPGMTDTQYF.

This chain joins TRBV15 and TRBJ1-5; the D is unclear. CDR3 length equals 14 residues. The V gene's germline CDR1 is LNHNV and CDR2 YYDKDF (reference sequence). V was pared by 2 bases and J by 9 bases, with 14 bases between. This CDR3 reads CATSRPSAERPQHF. CDR3 bases: TGTGCCACCAGCAGACCCAGCGCGGAGCGGCCCCAGCATTTT.

The chain has TRBV28 and TRBJ1-5; D is undetermined. CDR3 length: 19 residues. Per the germline V gene, CDR1 is MDHEN and CDR2 is SYDVKM. Trimming took 6 bases from V and 1 from J, leaving 25 bases between them. The DNA for the CDR3 is TGTGCCAGCAGCCCAGAATCGCGGGATATTCTGGGGAGCAATCAGCCCCAGCATTTT. It specifies CASSPESRDILGSNQPQHF.

The sample holds a few counts of this clonotype. This rearrangement joins TRBV10-3 to TRBJ2-5; D assignment may be TRBD1 or TRBD2 (5 bases each). Trimming shortened V by 8 bases and J by 1 base, and 11 bases separated the two germline ends. Germline V gives CDR1 ENHRY, CDR2 SYGVKD. CDR3 length equals 13 residues. CDR3 sequence: CAIGAGGQETQYF. The CDR3 region has the DNA TGTGCCATCGGGGCTGGGGGCCAAGAGACCCAGTACTTC.

This clonotype was found many times. V is TRBV10-3 and J is TRBJ1-1; TRBD1 matches 9 bases. CDR1 and CDR2 from the germline V gene are ENHRY and SYGVKD. This CDR3 contains 13 residues. Trimming at V came to 11 bases and at J to 1 base, leaving 5 bases not matched to a gene. The CDR3 protein is CAVTQGANTEAFF. DNA of the CDR3: TGTGCCGTTACACAGGGGGCGAACACTGAAGCTTTCTTT.

The V gene is TRBV7-2, the J gene TRBJ2-1; 7 bases match TRBD1. V trimming: 5 bases; J trimming: 2 bases; junction bases outside the gene matches: 6. The CDR3 loop spans 15 amino acids. From germline, CDR1 is SGHTA and CDR2 FQGNSA. The CDR3, as DNA: TGTGCCAGCAGCACCGGACAGGTACCCTACAATGAGCAGTTCTTC. Encoded protein: CASSTGQVPYNEQFF. The full variable domain, its missing parts supplied by reference TRBV7-2 and TRBJ2-1, is GAGVSQSPSNKVTEKGKDVELRCDPISGHTALYWYRQSLGQGLEFLIYFQGNSAPDKSGLPSDRFSAERTGGSVSTLTIQRTQQEDSAVYLCASSTGQVPYNEQFFGPGTRLTVL.

The sample holds many counts of this clonotype. The chain joins TRBV10-3 to TRBJ1-6; 8 bases fit TRBD1. Germline loops: CDR1 ENHRY, CDR2 SYGVKD. The CDR3 is made up of 15 amino acids. The ends lost 7 bases at V and 7 bases at J; junction bases unmatched: 9. The CDR3 region is CAITPGGQANSPLHF. The CDR3 nucleotides read TGTGCCATCACCCCAGGGGGACAGGCGAATTCACCCCTCCACTTT.

The chain joins TRBV7-9 to TRBJ2-5, with D possibly being TRBD2 (6 bases). The germline V gene encodes CDR1 SEHNR and CDR2 FQNEAQ (reference sequence). The CDR3 has 15 residues. V lost 3 bases, J lost 5 bases, and 16 bases lay in between. The CDR3, as DNA: TGTGCCAGCAGCTTTCGGAGCGGGTGGTTGGAGACCCAGTACTTC. Amino acid sequence: CASSFRSGWLETQYF.

This clonotype has a count of ten or more. V usage is TRBV2 and J usage is TRBJ2-5, with 15 positions matching TRBD2. With 5 bases clipped from V and 2 bases from J, the junction kept 3 bases outside the gene matches. The germline CDR1 and CDR2 sequences are SNHLY and FYNNEI. This CDR3 comprises 16 residues. DNA for the CDR3: TGTGCCAGCAGTCGGACTAGCGGGGGGGATCAAGAGACCCAGTACTTC. It translates to CASSRTSGGDQETQYF.

CDR3 sequence: CASRQTVNTEAFF. The CDR3 DNA reads TGTGCCAGCAGGCAAACAGTGAACACTGAAGCTTTCTTT. The gene calls are TRBV6-1 and TRBJ1-1; no reliable D call. Germline-derived CDR1 and CDR2 are MNHNS and SASEGT. CDR3 length: 13 residues. V was pared by 6 bases and J by 0 bases, with 8 bases between.

This clonotype was observed a handful of times. This sequence joins TRBV11-2 and TRBJ2-1; D is unresolved. The CDR3 runs 12 residues. Looked up from germline, CDR1 is SGHAT and CDR2 is FQNNGV. Trimming stripped 3 bases from V and 4 bases from J, with 4 bases between. CDR3 sequence (DNA): TGTGCCAGCAGCTTGGAGTACAATGAGCAGTTCTTC. Translating it yields CASSLEYNEQFF. The full variable domain, in which reference TRBV11-2 and TRBJ2-1 provide the parts outside the CDR3, is EAGVAQSPRYKIIEKRQSVAFWCNPISGHATLYWYQQILGQGPKLLIQFQNNGVVDDSQLPKDRFSAERLKGVDSTLKIQPAKLEDSAVYLCASSLEYNEQFFGPGTRLTVL.